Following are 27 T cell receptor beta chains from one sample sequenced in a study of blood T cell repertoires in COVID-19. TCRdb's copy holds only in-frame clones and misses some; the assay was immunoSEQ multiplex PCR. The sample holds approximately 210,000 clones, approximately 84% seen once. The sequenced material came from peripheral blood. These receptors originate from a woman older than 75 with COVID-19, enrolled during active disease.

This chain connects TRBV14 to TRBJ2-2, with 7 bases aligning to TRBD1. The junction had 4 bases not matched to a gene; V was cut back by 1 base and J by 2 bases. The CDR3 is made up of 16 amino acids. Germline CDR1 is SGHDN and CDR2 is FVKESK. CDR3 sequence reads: CASSQAGTVNTGELFF. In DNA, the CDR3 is TGTGCCAGCAGCCAAGCCGGGACAGTAAACACCGGGGAGCTGTTTTTT.

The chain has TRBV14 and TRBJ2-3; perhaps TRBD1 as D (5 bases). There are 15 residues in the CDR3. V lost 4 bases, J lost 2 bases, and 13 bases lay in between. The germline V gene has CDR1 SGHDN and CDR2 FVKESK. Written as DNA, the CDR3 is TGTGCCAGCAGCCTAAAGATGGACAACACAGATACGCAGTATTTT. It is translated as CASSLKMDNTDTQYF. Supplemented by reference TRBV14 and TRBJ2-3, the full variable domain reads EAGVTQFPSHSVIEKGQTVTLRCDPISGHDNLYWYRRVMGKEIKFLLHFVKESKQDESGMPNNRFLAERTGGTYSTLKVQPAELEDSGVYFCASSLKMDNTDTQYFGPGTRLTVL.

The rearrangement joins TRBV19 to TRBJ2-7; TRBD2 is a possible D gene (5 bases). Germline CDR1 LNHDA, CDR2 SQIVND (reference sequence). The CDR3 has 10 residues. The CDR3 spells CKVGAIEQYF. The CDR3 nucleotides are TGTAAGGTGGGAGCTATCGAGCAGTACTTC. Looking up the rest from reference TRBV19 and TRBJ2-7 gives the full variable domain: DGGITQSPKYLFRKEGQNVTLSCEQNLNHDAMYWYRQDPGQGLRLIYYSQIVNDFQKGDIAEGYSVSREKKESFPLTVTSAQKNPTAFYLCKVGAIEQYFGPGTRLTVT.

The CDR3 loop is CASSELAGVYIQYF. The DNA of the CDR3 is TGTGCCAGCTCGGAACTAGCGGGAGTATACATTCAGTACTTC. The chain employs TRBV28 and TRBJ2-4; 11 bases align to TRBD2. The CDR3 consists of 14 residues. The V segment lost 8 bases and the J segment 8 bases; nucleotides outside the gene matches: 8. CDR1 MDHEN and CDR2 SYDVKM come from the germline V gene.

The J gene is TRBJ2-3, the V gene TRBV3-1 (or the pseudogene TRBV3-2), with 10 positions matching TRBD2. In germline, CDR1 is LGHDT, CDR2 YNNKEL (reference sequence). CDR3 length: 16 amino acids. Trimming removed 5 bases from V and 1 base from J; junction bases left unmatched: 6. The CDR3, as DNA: TGTGCCAGCAGCGCCTCCGGGACTAGCGGCACAGATACGCAGTATTTT. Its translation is CASSASGTSGTDTQYF.

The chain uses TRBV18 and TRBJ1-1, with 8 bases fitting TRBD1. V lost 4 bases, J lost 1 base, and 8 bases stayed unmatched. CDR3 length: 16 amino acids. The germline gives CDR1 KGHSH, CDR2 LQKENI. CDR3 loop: CASSRTGNSGNTEAFF. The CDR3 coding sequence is TGTGCCAGCTCACGGACAGGGAATAGCGGGAACACTGAAGCTTTCTTT.

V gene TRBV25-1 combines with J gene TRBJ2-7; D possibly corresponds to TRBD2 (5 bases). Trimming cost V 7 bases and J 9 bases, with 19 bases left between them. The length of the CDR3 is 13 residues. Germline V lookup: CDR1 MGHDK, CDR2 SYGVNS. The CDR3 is CASTPRDLSRQYF. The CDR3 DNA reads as TGTGCCAGCACCCCCCGGGATCTAAGTCGGCAGTACTTC.

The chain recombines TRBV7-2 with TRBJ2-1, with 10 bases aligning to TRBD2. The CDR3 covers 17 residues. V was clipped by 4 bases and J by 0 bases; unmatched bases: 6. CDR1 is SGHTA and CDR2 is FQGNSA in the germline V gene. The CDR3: CASSSYSSGSSYNEQFF. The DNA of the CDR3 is TGTGCCAGCAGCTCCTACTCTAGCGGGAGCTCCTACAATGAGCAGTTCTTC. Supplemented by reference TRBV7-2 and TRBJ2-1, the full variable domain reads GAGVSQSPSNKVTEKGKDVELRCDPISGHTALYWYRQSLGQGLEFLIYFQGNSAPDKSGLPSDRFSAERTGGSVSTLTIQRTQQEDSAVYLCASSSYSSGSSYNEQFFGPGTRLTVL.

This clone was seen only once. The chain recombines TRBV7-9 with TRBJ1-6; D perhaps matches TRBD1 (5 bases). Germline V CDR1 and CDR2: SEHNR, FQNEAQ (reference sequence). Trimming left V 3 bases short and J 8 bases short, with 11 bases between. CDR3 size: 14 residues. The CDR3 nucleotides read TGTGCCAGCAGCTTGGAGGGGATTGATTCACCCCTCCACTTT. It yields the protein CASSLEGIDSPLHF.

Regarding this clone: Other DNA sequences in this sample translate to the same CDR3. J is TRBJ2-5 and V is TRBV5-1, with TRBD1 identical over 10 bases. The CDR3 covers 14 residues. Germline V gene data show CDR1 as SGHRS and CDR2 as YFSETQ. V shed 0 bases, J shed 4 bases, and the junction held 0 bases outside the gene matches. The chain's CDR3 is CASSLGTGGETQYF. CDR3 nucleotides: TGCGCCAGCAGCTTGGGGACAGGGGGAGAGACCCAGTACTTC.

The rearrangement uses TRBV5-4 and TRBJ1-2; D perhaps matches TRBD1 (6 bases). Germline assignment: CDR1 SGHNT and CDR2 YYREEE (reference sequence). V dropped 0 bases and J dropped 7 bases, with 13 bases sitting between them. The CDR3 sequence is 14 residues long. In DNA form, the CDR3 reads TGTGCCAGCAGCTTGGAAGGGGGATGGAGTGGCTACACCTTC. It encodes CASSLEGGWSGYTF. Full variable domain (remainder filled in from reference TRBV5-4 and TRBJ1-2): ETGVTQSPTHLIKTRGQQVTLRCSSQSGHNTVSWYQQALGQGPQFIFQYYREEENGRGNFPPRFSGLQFPNYSSELNVNALELDDSALYLCASSLEGGWSGYTFGSGTRLTVV.

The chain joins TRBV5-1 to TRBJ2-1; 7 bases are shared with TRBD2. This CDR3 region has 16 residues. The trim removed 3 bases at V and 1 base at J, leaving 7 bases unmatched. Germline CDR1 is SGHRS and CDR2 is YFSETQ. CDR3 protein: CASSSQASGSYNEQFF. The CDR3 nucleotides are TGCGCCAGCAGCTCCCAAGCTAGCGGTTCCTACAATGAGCAGTTCTTC.

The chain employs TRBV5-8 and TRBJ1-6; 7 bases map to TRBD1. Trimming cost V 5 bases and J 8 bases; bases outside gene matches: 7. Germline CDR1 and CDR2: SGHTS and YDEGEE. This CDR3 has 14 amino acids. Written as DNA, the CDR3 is TGTGCCAGCAGTTTAAGACAGGGTTATTCACCCCTCCACTTT. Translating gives CASSLRQGYSPLHF.

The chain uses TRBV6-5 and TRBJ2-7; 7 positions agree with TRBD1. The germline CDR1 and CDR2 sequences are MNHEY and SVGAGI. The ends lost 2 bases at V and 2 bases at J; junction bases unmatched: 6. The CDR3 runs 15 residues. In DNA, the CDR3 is TGTGCCAGCAGTTACAACCACAGGGGCCCCTACGAGCAGTACTTC. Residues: CASSYNHRGPYEQYF.

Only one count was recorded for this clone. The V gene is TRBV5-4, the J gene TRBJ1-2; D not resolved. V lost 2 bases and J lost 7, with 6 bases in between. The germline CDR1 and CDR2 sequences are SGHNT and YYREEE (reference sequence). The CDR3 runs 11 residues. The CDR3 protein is CASSLRGGYTF. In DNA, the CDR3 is TGTGCCAGCAGCTTAAGAGGTGGCTACACCTTC.

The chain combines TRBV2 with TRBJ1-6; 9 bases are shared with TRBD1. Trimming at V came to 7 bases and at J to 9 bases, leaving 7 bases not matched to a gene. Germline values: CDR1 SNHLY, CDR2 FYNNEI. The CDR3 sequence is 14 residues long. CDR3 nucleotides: TGTGCCAGCATCCTACAGGGGGCAGGTTCACCCCTCCACTTT. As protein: CASILQGAGSPLHF.

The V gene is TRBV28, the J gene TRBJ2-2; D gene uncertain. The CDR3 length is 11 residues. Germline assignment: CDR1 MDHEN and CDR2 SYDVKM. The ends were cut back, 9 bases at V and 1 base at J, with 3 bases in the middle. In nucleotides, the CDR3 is TGTGCCAGTCAGAACACCGGGGAGCTGTTTTTT. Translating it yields CASQNTGELFF.

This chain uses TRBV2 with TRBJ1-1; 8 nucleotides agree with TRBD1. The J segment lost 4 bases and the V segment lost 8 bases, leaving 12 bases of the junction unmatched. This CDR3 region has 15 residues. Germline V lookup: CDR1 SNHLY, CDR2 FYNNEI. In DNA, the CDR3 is TGTGCCAGCGAGGCAGGGGGCCGGCGGAGCACTGAAGCTTTCTTT. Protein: CASEAGGRRSTEAFF.

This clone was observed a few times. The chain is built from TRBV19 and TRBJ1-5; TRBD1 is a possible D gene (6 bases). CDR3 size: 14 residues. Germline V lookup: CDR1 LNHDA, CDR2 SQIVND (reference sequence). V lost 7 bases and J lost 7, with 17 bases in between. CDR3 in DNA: TGTGCCAGTACTTATTCTATAGGGGGACAGCCCCAGCATTTT. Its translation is CASTYSIGGQPQHF.

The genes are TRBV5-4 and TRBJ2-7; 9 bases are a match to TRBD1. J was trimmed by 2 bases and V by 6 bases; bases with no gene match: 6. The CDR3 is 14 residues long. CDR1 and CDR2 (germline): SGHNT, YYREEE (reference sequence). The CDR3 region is CASTKGQGTYEQYF. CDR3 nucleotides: TGTGCCAGCACCAAGGGACAGGGAACCTACGAGCAGTACTTC.

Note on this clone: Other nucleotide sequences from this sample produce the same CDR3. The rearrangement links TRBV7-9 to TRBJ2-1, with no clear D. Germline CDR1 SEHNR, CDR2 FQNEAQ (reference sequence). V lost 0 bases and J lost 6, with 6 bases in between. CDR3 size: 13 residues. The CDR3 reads CASSLAGGNEQFF. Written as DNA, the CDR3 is TGTGCCAGCAGCTTAGCTGGCGGCAATGAGCAGTTCTTC.

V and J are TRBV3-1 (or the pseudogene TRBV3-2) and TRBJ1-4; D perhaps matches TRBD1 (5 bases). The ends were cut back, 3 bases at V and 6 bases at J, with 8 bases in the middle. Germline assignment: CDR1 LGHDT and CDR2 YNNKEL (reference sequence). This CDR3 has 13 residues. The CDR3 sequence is CASSHSRDEKLFF. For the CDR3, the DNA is TGTGCCAGCAGCCATTCCAGGGATGAAAAACTGTTTTTT.

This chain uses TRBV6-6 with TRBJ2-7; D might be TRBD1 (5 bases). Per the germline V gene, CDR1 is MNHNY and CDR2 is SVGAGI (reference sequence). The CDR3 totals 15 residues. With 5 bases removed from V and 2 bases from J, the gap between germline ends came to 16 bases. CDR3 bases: TGTGCCAGCAGTGACCAGGGATTCTTTACCTACGAGCAGTACTTC. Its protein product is CASSDQGFFTYEQYF.

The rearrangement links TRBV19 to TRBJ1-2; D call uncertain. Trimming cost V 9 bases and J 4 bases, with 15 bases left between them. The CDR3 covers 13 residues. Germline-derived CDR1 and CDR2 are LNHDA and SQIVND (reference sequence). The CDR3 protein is CASSRVGSYGYTF. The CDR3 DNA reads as TGTGCCAGCAGCCGGGTGGGGAGCTATGGCTACACCTTC.

This chain's CDR3 is CASSPRQGAGGELFF. For the CDR3, the DNA is TGTGCCAGCAGCCCCCGACAGGGGGCAGGCGGGGAGCTGTTTTTT. The chain joins TRBV9 to TRBJ2-2, with 10 bases matching TRBD1. With 4 bases clipped from V and 7 bases from J, the junction kept 7 bases outside the gene matches. CDR1 is SGDLS and CDR2 is YYNGEE in the germline V gene. This CDR3 has 15 residues.

CDR3 bases: TGTGCCAGTAGTCCGCGGACAGGTACGGGGACTGAAGCTTTCTTT. Encoded protein: CASSPRTGTGTEAFF. The chain combines TRBV19 with TRBJ1-1, with TRBD1 matching over 7 bases. Trimming removed 5 bases from V and 5 bases from J; junction bases left unmatched: 11. Germline-derived CDR1 and CDR2 are LNHDA and SQIVND (reference sequence). This CDR3 comprises 15 residues.

The CDR3 DNA follows: TGTGCCAGCAGTGGTGGGCAGCCCAAAGGCTACACCTTC. This translates into CASSGGQPKGYTF. The chain has TRBV28 and TRBJ1-2, with D hard to call. Germline loops: CDR1 MDHEN, CDR2 SYDVKM. The CDR3 is made up of 13 amino acids. V was clipped by 5 bases and J by 8 bases, with 15 bases between them.